This TCR beta chain was found in a study of blood T cell repertoires in COVID-19. Across the study: The samples span acute and convalescent COVID-19 from the United States, Italy and Spain. PBMCs, B-cell-depleted T cells, or T cells were the source of the cDNA or gDNA that made up the material.

Authors' data handling: Counts of nucleated cells, estimated from reference gene primer amplification, were obtained. Assay: immunoSEQ multiplex PCR; the TCRdb copy retains only in-frame clones and omits some. V and J calls and clone size are as listed in that table; D and trimming were resolved from the DNA. The data show 70,000 or so clones, with about 85% seen just once and roughly 32% held by the top ten. The CDR3 has 13 residues. Trimming removed 1 base at V and 4 bases at J, with 7 bases between. Per germline, CDR1 SGHAT and CDR2 FQNNGV. Sequenced: peripheral blood. The clonotype was recovered from an elderly woman with active or convalescent COVID-19. The rearrangement joins TRBV11-2 to TRBJ2-5; D is ambiguous. In DNA, the CDR3 is TGTGCCAGCAGCTTAGTCTTCGGAGAGACCCAGTACTTC. It yields the protein CASSLVFGETQYF.